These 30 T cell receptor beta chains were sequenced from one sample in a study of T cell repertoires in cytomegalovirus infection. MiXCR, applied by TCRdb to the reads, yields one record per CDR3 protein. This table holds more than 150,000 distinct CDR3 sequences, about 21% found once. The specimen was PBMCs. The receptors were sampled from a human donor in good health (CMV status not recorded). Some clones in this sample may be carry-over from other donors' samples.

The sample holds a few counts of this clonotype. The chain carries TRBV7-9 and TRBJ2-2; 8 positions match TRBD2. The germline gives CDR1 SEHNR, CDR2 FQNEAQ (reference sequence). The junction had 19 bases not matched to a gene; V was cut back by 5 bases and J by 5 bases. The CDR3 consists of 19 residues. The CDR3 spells CASSPPARRTGTRTGELFF. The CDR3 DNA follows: TGTGCCAGCAGCCCCCCCGCACGGCGTACAGGGACTAGGACCGGGGAGCTGTTTTTT.

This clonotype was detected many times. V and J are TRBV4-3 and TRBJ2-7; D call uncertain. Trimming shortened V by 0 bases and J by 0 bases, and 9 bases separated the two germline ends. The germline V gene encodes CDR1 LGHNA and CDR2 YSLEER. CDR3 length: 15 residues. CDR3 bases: TGCGCCAGCAGCCAAGAAGGCGGAACCTCCTACGAGCAGTACTTC. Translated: CASSQEGGTSYEQYF.

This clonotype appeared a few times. The chain's CDR3 is CASSLDSLAGVTDTQYF. The CDR3 region has the DNA TGTGCCAGCAGCTTGGATTCACTAGCGGGTGTCACAGATACGCAGTATTTT. The chain joins TRBV5-4 to TRBJ2-3; 9 positions agree with TRBD2. CDR1 and CDR2 (germline): SGHNT, YYREEE (reference sequence). The CDR3 is 17 amino acids. V gave up 0 bases and J gave up 2 bases; unmatched junction bases: 7.

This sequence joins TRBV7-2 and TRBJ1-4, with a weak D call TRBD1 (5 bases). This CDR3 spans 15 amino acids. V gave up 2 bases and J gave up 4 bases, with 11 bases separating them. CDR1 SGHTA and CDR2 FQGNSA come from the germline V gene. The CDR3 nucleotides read TGTGCCAGCAGCTTAACAGGCAGCGGTAATGAAAAACTGTTTTTT. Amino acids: CASSLTGSGNEKLFF.

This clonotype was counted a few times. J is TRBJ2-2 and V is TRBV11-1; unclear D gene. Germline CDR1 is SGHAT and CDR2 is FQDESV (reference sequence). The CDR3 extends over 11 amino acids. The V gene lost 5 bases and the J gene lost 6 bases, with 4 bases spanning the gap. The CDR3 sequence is CASSPPGELFF. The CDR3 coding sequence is TGTGCCAGCAGCCCCCCCGGGGAGCTGTTTTTT. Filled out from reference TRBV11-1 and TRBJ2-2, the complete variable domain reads EAEVAQSPRYKITEKSQAVAFWCDPISGHATLYWYRQILGQGPELLVQFQDESVVDDSQLPKDRFSAERLKGVDSTLKIQPAELGDSAMYLCASSPPGELFFGEGSRLTVL.

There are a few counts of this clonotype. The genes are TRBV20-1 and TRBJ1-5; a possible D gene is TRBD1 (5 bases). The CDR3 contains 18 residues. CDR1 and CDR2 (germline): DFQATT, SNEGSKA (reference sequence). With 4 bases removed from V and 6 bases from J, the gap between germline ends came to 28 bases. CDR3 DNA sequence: TGCAGTGCTATGAGGATGGCAGGGTCTAATTTTATTGGTCAGCCCCAGCATTTT. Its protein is CSAMRMAGSNFIGQPQHF.

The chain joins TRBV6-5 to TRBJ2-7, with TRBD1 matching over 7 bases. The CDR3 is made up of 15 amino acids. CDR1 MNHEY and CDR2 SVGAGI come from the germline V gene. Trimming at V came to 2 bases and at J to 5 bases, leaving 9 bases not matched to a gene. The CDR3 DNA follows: TGTGCCAGCAGTTACGCCCCGCAGGGGGTCCACGAGCAGTACTTC. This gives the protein CASSYAPQGVHEQYF.

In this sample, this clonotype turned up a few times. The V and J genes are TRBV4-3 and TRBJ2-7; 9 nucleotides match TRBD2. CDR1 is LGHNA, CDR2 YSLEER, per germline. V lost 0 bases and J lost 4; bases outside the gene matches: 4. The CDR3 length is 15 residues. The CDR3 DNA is TGCGCCAGCAGCCAAGAGCGGGAGGGCCGTTACGAGCAGTACTTC. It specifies CASSQEREGRYEQYF.

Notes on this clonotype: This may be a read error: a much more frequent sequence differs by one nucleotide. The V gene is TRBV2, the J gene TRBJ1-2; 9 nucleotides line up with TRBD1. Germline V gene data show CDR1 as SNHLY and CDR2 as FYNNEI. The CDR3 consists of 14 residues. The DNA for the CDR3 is TGTGCCTGCAGTAATGACAGGGGGGACTATGGCTACACCTTC. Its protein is CACSNDRGDYGYTF. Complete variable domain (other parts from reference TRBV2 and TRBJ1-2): EPEVTQTPSHQVTQMGQEVILRCVPISNHLYFYWYRQILGQKVEFLVSFYNNEISEKSEIFDDQFSVERPDGSNFTLKIRSTKLEDSAMYFCACSNDRGDYGYTFGSGTRLTVV.

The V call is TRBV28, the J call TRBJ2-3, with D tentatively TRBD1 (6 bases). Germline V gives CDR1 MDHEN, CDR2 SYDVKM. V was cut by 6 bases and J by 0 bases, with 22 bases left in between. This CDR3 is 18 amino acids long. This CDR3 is CASRLVLYGTKSTDTQYF. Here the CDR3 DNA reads TGTGCCAGCAGACTAGTTTTATACGGGACAAAAAGCACAGATACGCAGTATTTT.

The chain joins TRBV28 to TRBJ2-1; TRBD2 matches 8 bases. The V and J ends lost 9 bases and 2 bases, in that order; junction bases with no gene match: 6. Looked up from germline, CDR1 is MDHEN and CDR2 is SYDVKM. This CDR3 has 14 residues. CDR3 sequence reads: CASRGLATYNEQFF. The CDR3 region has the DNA TGTGCCAGTAGAGGACTAGCCACCTACAATGAGCAGTTCTTC.

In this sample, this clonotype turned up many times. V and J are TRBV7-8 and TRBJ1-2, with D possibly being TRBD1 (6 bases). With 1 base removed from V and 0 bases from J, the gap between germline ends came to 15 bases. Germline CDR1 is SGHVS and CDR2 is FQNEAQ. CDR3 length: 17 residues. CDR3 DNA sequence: TGTGCCAGCAGCTTAGGGGTCGGGACACAATCTAACTATGGCTACACCTTC. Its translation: CASSLGVGTQSNYGYTF.

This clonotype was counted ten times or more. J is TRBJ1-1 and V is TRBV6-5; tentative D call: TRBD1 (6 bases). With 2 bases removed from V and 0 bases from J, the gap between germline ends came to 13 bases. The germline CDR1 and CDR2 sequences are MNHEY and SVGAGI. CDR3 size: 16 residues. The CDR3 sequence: CASSYTTGTVNTEAFF. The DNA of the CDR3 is TGTGCCAGCAGTTACACGACAGGTACTGTGAACACTGAAGCTTTCTTT.

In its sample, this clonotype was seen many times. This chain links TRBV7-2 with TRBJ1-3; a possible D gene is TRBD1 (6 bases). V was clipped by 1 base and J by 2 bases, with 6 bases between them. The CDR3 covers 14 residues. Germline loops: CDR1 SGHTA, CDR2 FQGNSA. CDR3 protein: CASSLGTAGNTIYF. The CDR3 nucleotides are TGTGCCAGCAGCTTAGGGACAGCTGGAAACACCATATATTTT.

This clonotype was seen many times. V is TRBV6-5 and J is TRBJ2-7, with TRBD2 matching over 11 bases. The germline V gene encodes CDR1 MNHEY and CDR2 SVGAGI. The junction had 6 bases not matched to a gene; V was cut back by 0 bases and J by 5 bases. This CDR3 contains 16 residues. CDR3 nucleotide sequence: TGTGCCAGCAGTTACTCGATCACTAGCGGGAGCCACGAGCAGTACTTC. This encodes CASSYSITSGSHEQYF.

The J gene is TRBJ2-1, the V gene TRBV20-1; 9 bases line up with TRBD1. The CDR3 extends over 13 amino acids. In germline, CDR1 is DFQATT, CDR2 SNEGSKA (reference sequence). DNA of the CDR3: TGCAGCGTTGGGACAGGGTTTTTCAATGAGCAGTTCTTC. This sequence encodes CSVGTGFFNEQFF.

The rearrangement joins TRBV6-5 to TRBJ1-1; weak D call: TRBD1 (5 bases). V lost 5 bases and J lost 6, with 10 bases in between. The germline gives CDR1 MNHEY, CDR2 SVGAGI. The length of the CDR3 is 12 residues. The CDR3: CASSPGGSEAFF. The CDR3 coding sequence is TGTGCCAGCAGTCCTGGGGGTTCTGAAGCTTTCTTT.

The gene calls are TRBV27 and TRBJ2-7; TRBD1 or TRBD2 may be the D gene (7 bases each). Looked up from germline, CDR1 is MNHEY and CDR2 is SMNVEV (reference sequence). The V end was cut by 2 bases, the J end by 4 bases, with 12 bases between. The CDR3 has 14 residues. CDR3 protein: CASSLQGGVYEQYF. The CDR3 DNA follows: TGTGCCAGCAGTTTACAGGGGGGGGTTTACGAGCAGTACTTC.

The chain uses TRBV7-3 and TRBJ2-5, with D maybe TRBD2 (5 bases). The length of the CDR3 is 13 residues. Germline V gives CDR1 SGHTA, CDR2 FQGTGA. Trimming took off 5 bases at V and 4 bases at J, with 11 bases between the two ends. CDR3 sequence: CASSPYGGETQYF. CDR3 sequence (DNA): TGTGCCAGCAGCCCCTATGGAGGAGAGACCCAGTACTTC.

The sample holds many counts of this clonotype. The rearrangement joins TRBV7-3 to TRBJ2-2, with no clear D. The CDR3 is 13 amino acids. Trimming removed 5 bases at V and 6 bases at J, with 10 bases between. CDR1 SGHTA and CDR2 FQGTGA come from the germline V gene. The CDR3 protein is CASSLRTPGELFF. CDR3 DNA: TGTGCCAGCAGCCTCCGTACTCCCGGGGAGCTGTTTTTT.

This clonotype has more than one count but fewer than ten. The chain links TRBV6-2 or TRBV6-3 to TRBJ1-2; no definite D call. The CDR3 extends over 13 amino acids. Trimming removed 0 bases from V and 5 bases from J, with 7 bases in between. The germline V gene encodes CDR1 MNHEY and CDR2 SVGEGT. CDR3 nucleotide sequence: TGTGCCAGCAGTTACTCGGGATTATATGGCTACACCTTC. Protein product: CASSYSGLYGYTF.

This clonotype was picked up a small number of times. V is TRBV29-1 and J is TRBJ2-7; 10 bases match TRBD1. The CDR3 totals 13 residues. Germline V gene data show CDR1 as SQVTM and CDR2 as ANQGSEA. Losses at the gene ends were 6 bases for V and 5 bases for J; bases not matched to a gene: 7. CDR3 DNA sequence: TGCAGCGTAGGACAGGGGGTTCTTAACGAGCAGTACTTC. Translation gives CSVGQGVLNEQYF.

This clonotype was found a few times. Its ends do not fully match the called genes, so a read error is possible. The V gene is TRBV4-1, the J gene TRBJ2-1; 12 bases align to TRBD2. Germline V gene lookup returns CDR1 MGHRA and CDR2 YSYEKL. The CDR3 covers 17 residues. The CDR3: CASSQALTSGRGDEQFF. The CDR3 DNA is TGTGCCAGCAGCCAAGCGCTGACTAGCGGGAGAGGGGATGAGCAGTTCTTC.

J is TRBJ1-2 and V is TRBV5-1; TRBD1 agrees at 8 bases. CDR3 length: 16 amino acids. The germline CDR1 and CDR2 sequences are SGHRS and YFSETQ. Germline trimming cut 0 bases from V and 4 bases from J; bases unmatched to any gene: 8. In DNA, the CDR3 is TGCGCCAGCAGCTTGGATGGACAGGGATCGGGCTATGGCTACACCTTC. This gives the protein CASSLDGQGSGYGYTF.

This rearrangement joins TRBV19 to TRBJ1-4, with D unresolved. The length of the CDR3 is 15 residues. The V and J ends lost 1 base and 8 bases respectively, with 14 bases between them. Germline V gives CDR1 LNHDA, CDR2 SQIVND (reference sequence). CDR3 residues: CASSIAGRGKEKLFF. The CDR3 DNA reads TGTGCCAGTAGTATAGCCGGGCGGGGTAAAGAAAAACTGTTTTTT.

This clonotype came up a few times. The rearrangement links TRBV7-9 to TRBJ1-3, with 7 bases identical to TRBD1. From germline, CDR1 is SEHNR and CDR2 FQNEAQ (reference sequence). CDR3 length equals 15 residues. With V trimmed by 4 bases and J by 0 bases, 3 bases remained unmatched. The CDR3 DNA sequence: TGTGCCAGCAGCTCAGACAGGGCCTCTGGAAACACCATATATTTT. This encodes CASSSDRASGNTIYF. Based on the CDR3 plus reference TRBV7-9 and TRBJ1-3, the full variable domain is DTGVSQNPRHKITKRGQNVTFRCDPISEHNRLYWYRQTLGQGPEFLTYFQNEAQLEKSRLLSDRFSAERPKGSFSTLEIQRTEQGDSAMYLCASSSDRASGNTIYFGEGSWLTVV.

CDR3 DNA: TGCGCCAGCAGTTCTAGCGGGAGGAACAACAATGAGCAGTTCTTC. Encoded protein: CASSSSGRNNNEQFF. The V and J genes are TRBV10-2 and TRBJ2-1; TRBD2 matches 11 bases. The germline V gene encodes CDR1 WSHSY and CDR2 SAAADI. With V trimmed by 5 bases and J by 5 bases, 5 bases remained unmatched. The CDR3 has 15 residues.

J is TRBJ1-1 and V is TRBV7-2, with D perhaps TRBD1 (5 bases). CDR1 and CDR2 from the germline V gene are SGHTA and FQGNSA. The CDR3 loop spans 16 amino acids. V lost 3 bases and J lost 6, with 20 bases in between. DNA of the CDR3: TGTGCCAGCAGCTTTGGGCAGGCGGGGACTGGGGCTGAAGCTTTCTTT. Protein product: CASSFGQAGTGAEAFF. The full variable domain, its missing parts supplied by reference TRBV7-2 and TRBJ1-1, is GAGVSQSPSNKVTEKGKDVELRCDPISGHTALYWYRQSLGQGLEFLIYFQGNSAPDKSGLPSDRFSAERTGGSVSTLTIQRTQQEDSAVYLCASSFGQAGTGAEAFFGQGTRLTVV.

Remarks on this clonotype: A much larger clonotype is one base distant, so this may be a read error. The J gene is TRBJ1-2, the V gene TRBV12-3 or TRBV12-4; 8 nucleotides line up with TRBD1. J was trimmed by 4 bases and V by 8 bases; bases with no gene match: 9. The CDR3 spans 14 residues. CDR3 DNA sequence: TGTGCCAGCGGTGGGGACAGGTCAACCTATGGCTACACCTTC. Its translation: CASGGDRSTYGYTF.

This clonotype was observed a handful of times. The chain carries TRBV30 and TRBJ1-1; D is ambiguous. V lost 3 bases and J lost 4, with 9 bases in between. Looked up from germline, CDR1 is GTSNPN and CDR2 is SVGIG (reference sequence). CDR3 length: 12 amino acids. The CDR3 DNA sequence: TGTGCCTGGAGGGTTAGAGGCACTGAAGCTTTCTTT. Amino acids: CAWRVRGTEAFF.